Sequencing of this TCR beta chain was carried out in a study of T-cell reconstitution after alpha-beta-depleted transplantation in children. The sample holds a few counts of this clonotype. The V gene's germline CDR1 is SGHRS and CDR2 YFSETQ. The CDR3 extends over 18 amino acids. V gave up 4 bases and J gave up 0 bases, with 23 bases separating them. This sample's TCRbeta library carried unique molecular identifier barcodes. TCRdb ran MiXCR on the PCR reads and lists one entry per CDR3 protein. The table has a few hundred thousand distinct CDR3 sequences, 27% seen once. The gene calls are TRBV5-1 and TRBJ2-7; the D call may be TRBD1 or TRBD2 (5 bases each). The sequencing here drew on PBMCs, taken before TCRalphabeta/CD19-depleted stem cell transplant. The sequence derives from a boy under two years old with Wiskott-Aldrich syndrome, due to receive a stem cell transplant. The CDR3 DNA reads TGCGCCAGCAGCCCCTTGCCGGGACGTACTCCAGCCTCCTACGAGCAGTACTTC. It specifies CASSPLPGRTPASYEQYF.